This T cell receptor beta chain was sequenced in a study of T cells after yellow fever vaccination. Regarding the study as a whole: The secondary response was weaker, and its peak arrived faster, on day 5 versus 15. Most clones from primary vaccination resurfaced after the booster (approximately 96% CD4, over 85% CD8).

The V and J ends lost 7 bases and 4 bases, in that order; junction bases with no gene match: 8. Germline-derived CDR1 and CDR2 are SGHAT and FQNNGV. This CDR3 has 15 amino acids. One entry per CDR3 protein, called by TCRdb with MiXCR from the 5' RACE reads. Altogether approximately 90,000 distinct CDR3 sequences are present, 4.5% to 6% being singletons, with the ten largest covering about 40%. To note about this clonotype: Its antigen is not identified.

The chain carries TRBV11-2 and TRBJ2-5; 11 nucleotides agree with TRBD2. The receptor's source is a man in his late teens or twenties who received the YFV17D yellow fever vaccine. The sequencing used CD8+ T cells sorted from PBMCs, collected 10 days after the yellow fever booster vaccination. CDR3 bases: TGTGCCAGCAAAGAGCTAGCGGGGGGAAGAGAGACCCAGTACTTC. Translating gives CASKELAGGRETQYF.